The rows below give T cell receptor beta chains drawn from one sample of a study of T-cell memory formation after mild COVID-19. Each CDR3 protein gets one entry after TCRdb re-called the 5' RACE reads with MiXCR. This sample has 250,000 to 300,000 distinct CDR3 sequences, with roughly 17% found just once. What was sequenced was PBMCs or a T cell subset sorted from them (not recorded which). The receptors come from a man aged 18 to 30 who had mild COVID-19 (a few samples of this study predate the infection). Cell type and time point are not known. Each CDR3 is given without its conserved first and last residue. Some rows have no size entry. The others give once, few or many, or a class for an expanded clone.

J gene,clone size,V gene,CDR3 protein
TRBJ1-2,.,TRBV18,ASSPGREGNGYT
TRBJ2-5,.,TRBV4-2,ASSQGGGGAEETQY
TRBJ1-2,.,TRBV12-3/TRBV12-4,ASSLKVGYGYT
TRBJ2-3,.,TRBV6-2/TRBV6-3,ATSSNRAKISTDTQY
TRBJ2-5,many,TRBV15,ATSRDWASGAKETQY
TRBJ2-2,few,TRBV6-2/TRBV6-3,ASSGLDTGELF
TRBJ2-6,few,TRBV6-6,ASSYSFRGQRNVLT
TRBJ1-6,few,TRBV5-1,ASSFDYNSPLH
TRBJ2-3,.,TRBV20-1,SASSSGGAADTQY
TRBJ1-2,few,TRBV7-2,ASSPDGTGTLGYT
TRBJ2-2,.,TRBV12-3/TRBV12-4,ASSLGREAGELF
TRBJ2-4,.,TRBV27,ASSLYASLAKNIQY
TRBJ1-2,few,TRBV5-5,ASSSLAGGYGYT
TRBJ1-5,.,TRBV12-3/TRBV12-4,ASTPTGFGQPQH
TRBJ2-3,.,TRBV4-1,ASTQPGLAATDTQY
TRBJ2-3,few,TRBV7-2,ASSYMTGRTDTQY
TRBJ2-3,.,TRBV11-2,ASSEGRGESTDTQY
TRBJ2-5,.,TRBV7-9,ASRSPMETQY
TRBJ2-3,.,TRBV5-6,ASSTAGTDTQY
TRBJ1-6,few,TRBV10-1,ARRKTSGRVNSPLH